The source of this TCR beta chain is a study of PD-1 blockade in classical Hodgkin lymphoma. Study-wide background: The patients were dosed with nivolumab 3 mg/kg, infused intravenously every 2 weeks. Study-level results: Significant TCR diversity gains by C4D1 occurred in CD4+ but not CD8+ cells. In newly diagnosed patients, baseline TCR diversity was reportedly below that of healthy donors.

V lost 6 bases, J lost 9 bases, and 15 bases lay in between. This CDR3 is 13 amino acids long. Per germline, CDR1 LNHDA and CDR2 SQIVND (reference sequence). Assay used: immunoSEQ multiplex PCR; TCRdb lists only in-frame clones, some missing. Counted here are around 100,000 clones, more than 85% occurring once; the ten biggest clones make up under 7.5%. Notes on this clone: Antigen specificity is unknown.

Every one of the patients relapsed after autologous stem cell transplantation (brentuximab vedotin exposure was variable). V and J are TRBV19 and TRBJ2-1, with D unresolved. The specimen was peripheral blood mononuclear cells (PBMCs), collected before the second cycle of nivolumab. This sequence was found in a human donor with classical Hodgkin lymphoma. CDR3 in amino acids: CASSPESSREQFF. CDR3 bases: TGTGCCAGTAGCCCTGAGTCCTCCCGTGAGCAGTTCTTC.